These 10 T cell receptor beta chains originate from one sample sequenced in a study of CD8 T cells in ankylosing spondylitis. Using its own MiXCR run on the 5' RACE reads, TCRdb lists one record per CDR3 protein. The sample includes fewer than 80,000 distinct CDR3 sequences, approximately 5.3% seen only once; the top ten take approximately 2%. Material for sequencing was blood, either unsorted or a sorted T cell fraction (not recorded which). These receptors were obtained from a male donor with ankylosing spondylitis or in good health (not recorded which).

This clonotype has ten or more counts. V usage is TRBV4-1 and J usage is TRBJ2-2; D possibly corresponds to TRBD1 (6 bases). Trimming cost V 1 base and J 2 bases, with 8 bases left between them. Germline CDR1 is MGHRA and CDR2 is YSYEKL. The CDR3 consists of 15 residues. The CDR3 region is CASSQGTVNTGELFF. The DNA of the CDR3 is TGCGCCAGCAGCCAAGGGACAGTAAACACCGGGGAGCTGTTTTTT.

This clonotype occurred many times. The V gene is TRBV6-5, the J gene TRBJ2-7; 8 positions agree with TRBD1. Germline CDR1 is MNHEY and CDR2 is SVGAGI. The length of the CDR3 is 11 residues. The ends lost 5 bases at V and 7 bases at J; junction bases unmatched: 1. CDR3 in amino acids: CASSTGGEQYF. The CDR3 nucleotides are TGTGCCAGCAGTACAGGGGGAGAGCAGTACTTC.

This clonotype has at least ten counts. This chain links TRBV2 with TRBJ1-2, with 9 bases aligning to TRBD1. The V segment lost 8 bases and the J segment 1 base; nucleotides outside the gene matches: 5. CDR1 SNHLY and CDR2 FYNNEI come from the germline V gene. CDR3 length: 14 residues. CDR3 residues: CASGDRVHNYGYTF. The CDR3 region has the DNA TGTGCCAGCGGGGACAGGGTTCATAACTATGGCTACACCTTC.

This clonotype was seen ten or more times. The CDR3 DNA reads as TGTGCCAGCAGCCCGCGGACAGGGGGAAACACCATATATTTT. It codes for CASSPRTGGNTIYF. The genes are TRBV3-1 and TRBJ1-3; 8 bases are a match to TRBD1. V trimming: 4 bases; J trimming: 4 bases; junction bases outside the gene matches: 3. Germline V gene sequence: CDR1 LGHDT, CDR2 YNNKEL (reference sequence). This CDR3 is 14 amino acids long.

This clonotype was found many times. V usage is TRBV2 and J usage is TRBJ2-7, with 7 bases that match TRBD1. Germline V gives CDR1 SNHLY, CDR2 FYNNEI. The ends lost 8 bases at V and 12 bases at J; junction bases unmatched: 16. The CDR3 runs to 13 residues. The CDR3 coding sequence is TGTGCCAGCTTGGGCACAGGGGACAAAGGCGGGTACTTC. This translates into CASLGTGDKGGYF.

About this clonotype itself: A much larger clone lies one base from this, so it may be a read error. DNA for the CDR3: TGTGCCAGCAGTTACTCGCCTCTGGGGGGCGGAGGCACTGAAGCTTTCTTT. Amino acids: CASSYSPLGGGGTEAFF. The chain joins TRBV6-2 or TRBV6-3 to TRBJ1-1; possible D gene TRBD1, 6 bases. Deletions cut 0 bases from V and 4 bases from J, with 18 bases between. CDR3 size: 17 residues. CDR1 and CDR2 from the germline V gene are MNHEY and SVGEGT.

This clonotype was detected many times. V usage is TRBV11-2 and J usage is TRBJ2-7; no definite D call. CDR3 size: 15 residues. Germline loops: CDR1 SGHAT, CDR2 FQNNGV. V was pared by 5 bases and J by 3 bases, with 17 bases between. The CDR3 DNA sequence: TGTGCCAGCAGCCCCCTAAGTGGGATTCGCTACGAGCAGTACTTC. Its translation is CASSPLSGIRYEQYF.

This clonotype has ten or more counts. The chain has TRBV20-1 and TRBJ2-7; D is ambiguous. Trimming left V 3 bases short and J 4 bases short, with 13 bases between. This CDR3 is built from 13 residues. Germline V lookup: CDR1 DFQATT, CDR2 SNEGSKA (reference sequence). CDR3 coding DNA: TGCAGTGCTAGGACCCAACAGACTTACGAGCAGTACTTC. Its translation: CSARTQQTYEQYF.

The sample holds many counts of this clonotype. DNA for the CDR3: TGCAGCGCTGGACAGGTCGAGACCCAGTACTTC. Translating it yields CSAGQVETQYF. The chain uses TRBV29-1 and TRBJ2-5; 7 nucleotides line up with TRBD1. This CDR3 has 11 amino acids. The V and J ends lost 7 bases and 5 bases, in that order; junction bases with no gene match: 4. Germline lookup yields CDR1 SQVTM and CDR2 ANQGSEA. Supplemented by reference TRBV29-1 and TRBJ2-5, the full variable domain reads SAVISQKPSRDICQRGTSLTIQCQVDSQVTMMFWYRQQPGQSLTLIATANQGSEATYESGFVIDKFPISRPNLTFSTLTVSNMSPEDSSIYLCSAGQVETQYFGPGTRLLVL.

This clonotype has ten or more counts. The V and J genes are TRBV20-1 and TRBJ1-5, with a weak D call TRBD1 (6 bases). Germline lookup yields CDR1 DFQATT and CDR2 SNEGSKA (reference sequence). V lost 0 bases to trimming and J lost 6 bases, with 12 bases between them. CDR3 length: 14 amino acids. The DNA for the CDR3 is TGCAGTGCTAGAGAAGGGGGTCCGGGTCAGCCCCAGCATTTT. Translating it yields CSAREGGPGQPQHF.